This TCR beta chain was recovered during a study of T-cell reconstitution after alpha-beta-depleted transplantation in children. This clonotype was found many times. A library of TCRbeta sequences, prepared with unique molecular identifiers, was generated. TCRdb re-analysed the PCR reads in MiXCR, keeping a single row per CDR3 protein. The sample has about 600,000 distinct CDR3 sequences, roughly a tenth seen once. This specimen consisted of PBMCs from the stem cell graft donor, obtained from the stem cell graft. This TCR came from a human donor who donated a stem cell graft to a child with acute myeloid leukemia.

The CDR3 spells CASSRTSGSQGNEQFF. The CDR3 DNA sequence: TGTGCCAGCAGTAGGACTAGCGGGAGCCAAGGCAATGAGCAGTTCTTC. The rearrangement uses TRBV6-1 and TRBJ2-1; 13 bases are shared with TRBD2. The CDR3 runs to 16 residues. V shed 5 bases, J shed 6 bases, and the junction held 7 bases outside the gene matches. CDR1 and CDR2 (germline): MNHNS, SASEGT.